The 10 T cell receptor beta chains presented below share a single source sample, sequenced in a study of T-cell reconstitution after alpha-beta-depleted transplantation in children. This sample's TCRbeta library carried unique molecular identifier barcodes. TCRdb passed the PCR reads through MiXCR, listing each CDR3 protein once. The table has about 180,000 distinct CDR3 sequences, more than 9.5% seen once. The specimen was PBMCs, collected before TCRalphabeta/CD19-depleted stem cell transplant. The origin of the receptors is a boy aged 2-9 years with acute myeloid leukemia, due to receive a stem cell transplant.

This clonotype was counted many times. The genes are TRBV27 and TRBJ1-5, with D maybe TRBD1 (6 bases). V lost 5 bases and J 0 bases, leaving 11 bases between the germline ends. Germline CDR1 reads MNHEY; CDR2 reads SMNVEV (reference sequence). There are 15 residues in the CDR3. The CDR3 reads CASSPGQYSNQPQHF. DNA of the CDR3: TGTGCCAGCAGTCCCGGACAGTATAGCAATCAGCCCCAGCATTTT.

In this sample, this clonotype turned up many times. The rearrangement uses TRBV27 and TRBJ2-5, with 7 nucleotides matching TRBD2. This CDR3 has 13 residues. The trim removed 10 bases at V and 0 bases at J, leaving 5 bases unmatched. The germline V gene has CDR1 MNHEY and CDR2 SMNVEV (reference sequence). DNA for the CDR3: TGTGCCACTAAACTAGCGAACCAAGAGACCCAGTACTTC. Its protein product is CATKLANQETQYF.

In this sample, this clonotype turned up many times. The J gene is TRBJ2-5, the V gene TRBV20-1, with TRBD2 identical over 9 bases. J was trimmed by 4 bases and V by 5 bases; bases with no gene match: 11. This CDR3 spans 15 amino acids. Germline-derived CDR1 and CDR2 are DFQATT and SNEGSKA (reference sequence). This CDR3 is CSAGHGGGAIETQYF. CDR3 nucleotide sequence: TGCAGTGCTGGCCATGGCGGGGGGGCCATAGAGACCCAGTACTTC.

This clonotype was found many times. This CDR3 reads CSVPDRADTQYF. The CDR3 coding sequence is TGCAGCGTTCCCGACAGGGCAGATACGCAGTATTTT. The chain couples TRBV29-1 to TRBJ2-3, with TRBD1 matching 7 bases. V lost 5 bases, J lost 4 bases, and 3 bases stayed unmatched. Germline CDR1 and CDR2: SQVTM and ANQGSEA. The CDR3 contains 12 residues.

Note on this clonotype: Being one base from a much bigger clone, this may be a read error. The CDR3 DNA reads TGCAGTGCTAGAGGGGACGGACGGAGGGGCAATCAGCTCCAGCATTTT. Translating it yields CSARGDGRRGNQLQHF. This chain joins TRBV20-1 and TRBJ1-5; a possible D gene is TRBD1 (5 bases). The germline V gene encodes CDR1 DFQATT and CDR2 SNEGSKA (reference sequence). The CDR3 loop spans 16 amino acids.

This clonotype occurred many times. The chain joins TRBV14 to TRBJ1-4; no clear D. Germline lookup yields CDR1 SGHDN and CDR2 FVKESK. This CDR3 has 14 residues. V was cut by 2 bases and J by 2 bases, with 6 bases left in between. In nucleotides, the CDR3 is TGTGCCAGCAGCCAATCTCGCACTAATGAAAAACTGTTTTTT. Amino acid sequence: CASSQSRTNEKLFF.

This clonotype was counted at least ten times. The rearrangement links TRBV4-1 to TRBJ1-6; D is possibly TRBD1 (5 bases). This CDR3 is 16 amino acids long. The V and J ends lost 4 bases and 0 bases respectively, with 10 bases between them. Looked up from germline, CDR1 is MGHRA and CDR2 is YSYEKL. CDR3 protein: CASSLWGSSYNSPLHF. For the CDR3, the DNA is TGCGCCAGCAGCCTCTGGGGGAGCTCCTATAATTCACCCCTCCACTTT.

A remark on this clonotype: A read error is possible here, since a much larger clone lies one base away. This chain uses TRBV27 with TRBJ2-7; D is ambiguous. This CDR3 spans 11 amino acids. Trimming shortened V by 3 bases and J by 5 bases, and 5 bases separated the two germline ends. Germline CDR1 and CDR2: MNHEY and SMNVEV (reference sequence). For the CDR3, the DNA is TGTGCCAGCAGTTTTCGCCACGAGCAGTACTTC. Protein product: CASSFRHEQYF.

This clonotype was found many times. This chain joins TRBV6-1 and TRBJ2-1; TRBD2 might be the D (6 bases). Trimming took 10 bases from V and 4 from J, leaving 14 bases between them. The germline gives CDR1 MNHNS, CDR2 SASEGT. This CDR3 spans 13 amino acids. The CDR3 DNA reads as TGTGCCACCACTAGCAACTTTTACAATGAGCAGTTCTTC. Translated, it gives CATTSNFYNEQFF.

This clonotype showed up many times. V usage is TRBV7-2 and J usage is TRBJ2-1, with 7 bases aligning to TRBD2. Germline CDR1 and CDR2: SGHTA and FQGNSA. The CDR3 totals 15 residues. V was pared by 5 bases and J by 0 bases, with 4 bases of the junction left unmatched. The CDR3 DNA follows: TGTGCCAGCAGCCCCGGGACTACCTCCTACAATGAGCAGTTCTTC. Its translation is CASSPGTTSYNEQFF.